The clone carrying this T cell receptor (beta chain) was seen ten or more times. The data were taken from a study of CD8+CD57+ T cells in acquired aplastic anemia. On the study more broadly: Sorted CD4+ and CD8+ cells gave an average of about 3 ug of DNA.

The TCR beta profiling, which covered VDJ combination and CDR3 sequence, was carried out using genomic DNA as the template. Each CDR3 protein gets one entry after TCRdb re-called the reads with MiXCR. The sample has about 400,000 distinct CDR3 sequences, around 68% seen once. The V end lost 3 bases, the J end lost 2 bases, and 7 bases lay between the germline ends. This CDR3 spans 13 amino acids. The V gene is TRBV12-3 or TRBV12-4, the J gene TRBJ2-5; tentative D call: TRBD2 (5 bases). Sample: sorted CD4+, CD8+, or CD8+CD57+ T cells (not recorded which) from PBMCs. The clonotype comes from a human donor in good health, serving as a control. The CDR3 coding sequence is TGTGCCAGCAGTTTTCCGGGACAAGAGACCCAGTACTTC. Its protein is CASSFPGQETQYF.